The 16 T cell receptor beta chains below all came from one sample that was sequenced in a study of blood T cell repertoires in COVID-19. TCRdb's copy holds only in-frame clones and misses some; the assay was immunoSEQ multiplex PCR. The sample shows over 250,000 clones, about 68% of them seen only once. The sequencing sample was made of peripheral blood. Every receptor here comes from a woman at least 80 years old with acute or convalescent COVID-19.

The CDR3 DNA sequence: TGCGCCAGCAGCTTGGCCGCAGGGGGTCTGGACGAGCAGTACTTC. This gives the protein CASSLAAGGLDEQYF. The chain couples TRBV5-1 to TRBJ2-7, with TRBD1 matching over 7 bases. The CDR3 is 15 amino acids. CDR1 is SGHRS, CDR2 YFSETQ, per germline. With V trimmed by 0 bases and J by 5 bases, 8 bases remained unmatched.

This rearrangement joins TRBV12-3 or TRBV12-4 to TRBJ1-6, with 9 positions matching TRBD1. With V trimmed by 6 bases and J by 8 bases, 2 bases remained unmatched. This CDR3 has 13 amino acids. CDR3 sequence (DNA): TGTGCCAGCAGAGGGACAGGGTATTCACCCCTCCACTTT. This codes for CASRGTGYSPLHF.

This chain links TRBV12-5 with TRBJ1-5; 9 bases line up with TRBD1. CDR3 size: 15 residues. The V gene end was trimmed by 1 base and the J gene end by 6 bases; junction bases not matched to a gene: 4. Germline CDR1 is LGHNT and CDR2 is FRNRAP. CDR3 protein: CASGLEQGATQPQHF. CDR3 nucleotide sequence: TGTGCTAGTGGTTTGGAACAGGGGGCCACTCAGCCCCAGCATTTT.

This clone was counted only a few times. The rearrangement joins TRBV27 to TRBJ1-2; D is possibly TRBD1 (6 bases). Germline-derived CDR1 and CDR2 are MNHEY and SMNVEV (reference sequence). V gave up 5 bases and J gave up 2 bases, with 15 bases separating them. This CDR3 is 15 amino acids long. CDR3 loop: CASSLHRANNYGYTF. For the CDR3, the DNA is TGTGCCAGCAGTCTTCACAGGGCCAACAACTATGGCTACACCTTC.

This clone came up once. The CDR3 spells CASSFNRDRGHEQYF. DNA of the CDR3: TGTGCCAGCAGCTTCAACCGGGACAGGGGCCACGAGCAGTACTTC. The chain uses TRBV3-1 (or the pseudogene TRBV3-2) and TRBJ2-7; 10 nucleotides align to TRBD1. Germline V gene data show CDR1 as LGHDT and CDR2 as YNNKEL (reference sequence). With 5 bases clipped from V and 5 bases from J, the junction kept 9 bases outside the gene matches. CDR3 length equals 15 residues.

The CDR3 is CASSLGYRGSSYNSPLHF. The CDR3 nucleotides read TGTGCCAGCAGTTTGGGATACAGGGGGAGCTCCTATAATTCACCCCTCCACTTT. The rearrangement joins TRBV27 to TRBJ1-6, with 8 bases identical to TRBD1. CDR1 is MNHEY and CDR2 is SMNVEV in the germline V gene (reference sequence). J lost 0 bases, V lost 3 bases, and 7 bases had no gene match. The length of the CDR3 is 18 residues.

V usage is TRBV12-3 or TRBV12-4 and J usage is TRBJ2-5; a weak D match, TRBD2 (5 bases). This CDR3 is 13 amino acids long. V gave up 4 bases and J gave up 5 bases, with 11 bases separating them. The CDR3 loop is CASSSPGLETQYF. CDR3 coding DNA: TGTGCCAGCAGTTCCCCCGGACTGGAGACCCAGTACTTC.

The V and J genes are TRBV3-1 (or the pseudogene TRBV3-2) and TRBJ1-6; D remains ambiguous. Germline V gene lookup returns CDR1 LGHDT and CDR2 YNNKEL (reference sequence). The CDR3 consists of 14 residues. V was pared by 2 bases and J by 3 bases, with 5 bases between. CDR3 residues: CASSQHSYNSPLHF. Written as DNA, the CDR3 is TGTGCCAGCAGCCAACACAGCTATAATTCACCCCTCCACTTT.

The CDR3: CASSPGLGHNNEQFF. CDR3 in DNA: TGTGCCAGCAGCCCGGGACTAGGCCACAACAATGAGCAGTTCTTC. The rearrangement joins TRBV3-1 (or the pseudogene TRBV3-2) to TRBJ2-1; 8 bases are a match to TRBD2. CDR3 size: 15 residues. V trimming: 4 bases; J trimming: 5 bases; junction bases outside the gene matches: 7. Per germline, CDR1 LGHDT and CDR2 YNNKEL (reference sequence).

In nucleotides, the CDR3 is TGTGCCAGCAGCTTAAGGGGCAGGGCTAGTGGCTACACCTTC. This sequence encodes CASSLRGRASGYTF. The V gene is TRBV7-2, the J gene TRBJ1-2, with a weak D call TRBD1 (5 bases). The V end lost 2 bases, the J end lost 7 bases, and 14 bases lay between the germline ends. The CDR3 totals 14 residues. The germline V gene encodes CDR1 SGHTA and CDR2 FQGNSA.

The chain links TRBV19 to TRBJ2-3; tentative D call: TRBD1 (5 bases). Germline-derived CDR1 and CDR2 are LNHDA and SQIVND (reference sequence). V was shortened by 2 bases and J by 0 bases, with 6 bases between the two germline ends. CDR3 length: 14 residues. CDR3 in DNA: TGTGCCAGTAGTATAACAGGCAGCACAGATACGCAGTATTTT. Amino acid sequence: CASSITGSTDTQYF.

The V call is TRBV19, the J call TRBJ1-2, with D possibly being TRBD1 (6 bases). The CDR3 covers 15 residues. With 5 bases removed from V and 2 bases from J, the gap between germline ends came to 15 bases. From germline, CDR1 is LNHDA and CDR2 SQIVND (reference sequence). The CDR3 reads CASSPTGSTNYGYTF. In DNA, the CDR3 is TGTGCCAGTAGTCCAACAGGGTCCACGAACTATGGCTACACCTTC.

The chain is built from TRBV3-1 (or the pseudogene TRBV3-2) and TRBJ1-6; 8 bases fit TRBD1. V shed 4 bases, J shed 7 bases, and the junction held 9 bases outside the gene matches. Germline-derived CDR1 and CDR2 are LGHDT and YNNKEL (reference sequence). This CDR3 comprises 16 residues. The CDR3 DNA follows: TGTGCCAGCAGCCTTACCCGGGACAGGACGAATTCACCCCTCCACTTT. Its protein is CASSLTRDRTNSPLHF.

The CDR3: CASRDRGLRQYF. CDR3 sequence (DNA): TGTGCCAGCCGGGACAGGGGGCTCAGGCAGTACTTC. The chain employs TRBV27 and TRBJ2-7, with TRBD1 identical over 12 bases. Germline values: CDR1 MNHEY, CDR2 SMNVEV (reference sequence). This CDR3 has 12 amino acids. The ends lost 8 bases at V and 9 bases at J; junction bases unmatched: 5.

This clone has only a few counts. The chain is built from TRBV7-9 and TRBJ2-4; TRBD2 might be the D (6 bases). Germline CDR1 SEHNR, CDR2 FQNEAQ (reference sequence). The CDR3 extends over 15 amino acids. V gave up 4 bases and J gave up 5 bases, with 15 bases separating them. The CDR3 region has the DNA TGTGCCAGCAGCTACGGCACGGGAGCGGAAAACATTCAGTACTTC. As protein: CASSYGTGAENIQYF.

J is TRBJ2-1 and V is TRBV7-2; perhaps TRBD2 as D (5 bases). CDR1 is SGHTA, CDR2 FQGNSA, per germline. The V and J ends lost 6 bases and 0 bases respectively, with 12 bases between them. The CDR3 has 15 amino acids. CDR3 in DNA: TGTGCCAGCAGGAGAGCGGTAACCTCCTACAATGAGCAGTTCTTC. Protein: CASRRAVTSYNEQFF.